This T cell receptor (beta chain) was captured in a study of long-term antiretroviral therapy in people with HIV. Study findings and constraints: Those clones which expanded before ART made up the dominant part of the repertoire at all time points. Once patients were on ART, diversity went higher but still fell short of transplant donor controls.

Survey-level immunoSEQ v3.0 assays were run. The table came from immunoSEQ multiplex PCR; TCRdb's copy has only in-frame clones and leaves some out. Of 32,000 or so clones detected, 85% appear once; the ten largest clones hold approximately 4.4%. In its sample, this clone ranks as medium-sized. Antigen unknown. This CDR3 has 13 amino acids. Germline V lookup: CDR1 MNHEY, CDR2 SMNVEV (reference sequence). Trimming removed 4 bases at V and 3 bases at J, with 10 bases between. This chain uses TRBV27 with TRBJ2-7; unclear D gene. The input for sequencing was unsorted PBMCs, taken about 3.3 years after starting antiretroviral therapy. The TCR originated in a man in his late teens or twenties with HIV. CDR3 nucleotide sequence: TGTGCCAGCAGTTACGGGCCCCACTACGAGCAGTACTTC. It specifies CASSYGPHYEQYF.